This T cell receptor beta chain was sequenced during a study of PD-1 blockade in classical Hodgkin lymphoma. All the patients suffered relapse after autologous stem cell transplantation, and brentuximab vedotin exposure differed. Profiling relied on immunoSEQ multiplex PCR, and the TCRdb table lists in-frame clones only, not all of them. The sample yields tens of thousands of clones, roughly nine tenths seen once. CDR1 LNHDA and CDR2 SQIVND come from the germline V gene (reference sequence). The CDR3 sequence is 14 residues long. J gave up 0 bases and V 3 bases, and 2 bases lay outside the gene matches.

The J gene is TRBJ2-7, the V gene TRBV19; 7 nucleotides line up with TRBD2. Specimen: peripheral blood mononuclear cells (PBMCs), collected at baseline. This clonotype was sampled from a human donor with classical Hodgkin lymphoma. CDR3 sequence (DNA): TGTGCCAGTAGTATTTCTAGCGGCTCCTACGAGCAGTACTTC. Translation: CASSISSGSYEQYF.